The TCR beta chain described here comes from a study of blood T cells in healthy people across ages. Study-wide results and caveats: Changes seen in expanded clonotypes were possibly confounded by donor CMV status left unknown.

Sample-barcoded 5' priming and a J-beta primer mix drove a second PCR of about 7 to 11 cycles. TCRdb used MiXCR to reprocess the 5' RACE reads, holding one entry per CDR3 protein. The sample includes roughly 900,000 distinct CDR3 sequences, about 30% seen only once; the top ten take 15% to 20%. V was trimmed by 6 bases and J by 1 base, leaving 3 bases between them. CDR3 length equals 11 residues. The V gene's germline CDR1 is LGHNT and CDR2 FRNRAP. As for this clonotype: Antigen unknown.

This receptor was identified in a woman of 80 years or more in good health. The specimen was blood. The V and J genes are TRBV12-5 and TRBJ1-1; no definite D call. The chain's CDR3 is CASGRNTEAFF. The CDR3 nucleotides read TGTGCTAGTGGCAGGAACACTGAAGCTTTCTTT.